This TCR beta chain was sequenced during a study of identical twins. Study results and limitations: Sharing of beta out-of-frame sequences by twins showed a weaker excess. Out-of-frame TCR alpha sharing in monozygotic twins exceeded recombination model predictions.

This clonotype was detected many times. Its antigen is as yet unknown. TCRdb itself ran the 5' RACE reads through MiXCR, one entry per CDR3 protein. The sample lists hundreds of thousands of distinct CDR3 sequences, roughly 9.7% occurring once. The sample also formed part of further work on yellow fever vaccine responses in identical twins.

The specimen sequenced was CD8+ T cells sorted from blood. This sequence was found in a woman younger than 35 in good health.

The CDR3 nucleotides read TGCAGTGCTAGAACCCCGGAGGGGACTGAAGCTTTCTTT. It translates to CSARTPEGTEAFF. The rearrangement uses TRBV20-1 and TRBJ1-1; TRBD1 might be the D (5 bases). Trimming shortened V by 2 bases and J by 5 bases, and 12 bases separated the two germline ends. This CDR3 comprises 13 residues. Germline V CDR1 and CDR2: DFQATT, SNEGSKA (reference sequence).